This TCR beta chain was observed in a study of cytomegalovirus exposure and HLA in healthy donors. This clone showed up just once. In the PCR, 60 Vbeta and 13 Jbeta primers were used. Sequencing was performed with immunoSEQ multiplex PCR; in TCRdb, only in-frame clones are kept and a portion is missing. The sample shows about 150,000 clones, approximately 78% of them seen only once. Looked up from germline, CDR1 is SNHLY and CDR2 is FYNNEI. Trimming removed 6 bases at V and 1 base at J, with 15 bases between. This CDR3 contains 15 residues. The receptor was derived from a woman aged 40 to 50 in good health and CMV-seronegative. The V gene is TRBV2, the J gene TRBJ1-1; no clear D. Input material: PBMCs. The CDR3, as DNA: TGTGCCAGCAGCGCGACCGGGAAGGGGAACACTGAAGCTTTCTTT. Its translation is CASSATGKGNTEAFF.